The present T cell receptor beta chain was sequenced within a study of early T cells in non-severe SARS-CoV-2 infection. Across the study: Bulk RNA isolated from unsorted whole blood underwent sequencing; chains were not paired.

Broader study findings: Using VDJdb, the matching emphasized anti-spike CD8 responses while missing private and CD4 specificities.

The CDR3 length is 11 residues. Germline CDR1 LGHDT, CDR2 YNNKEL (reference sequence). V was shortened by 2 bases and J by 8 bases, with 6 bases between the two germline ends. This clonotype was detected many times. The target antigen is unknown. Individual cDNA molecules carried attached unique molecular identifiers. TCRdb re-derived calls from the 5' RACE reads in MiXCR, one entry per CDR3 protein. The sample carries 60,000 to 90,000 distinct CDR3 sequences, around 16% recorded once. The J gene is TRBJ1-1, the V gene TRBV3-1; D is unresolved. The sequence was obtained from an adult who was a healthcare worker with PCR-confirmed SARS-CoV-2 infection or an uninfected control (not recorded which). The sample comprised whole blood. Written as DNA, the CDR3 is TGTGCCAGCAGCCAAAGAGGAGAAGCTTTCTTT. Its protein product is CASSQRGEAFF.